This T cell receptor beta chain was captured by sequencing in a study of quantifying T cell responses using KT2 cells. Study-level background: TCR alpha and beta constant-region primers primed reverse transcription of RNA.

Germline trimming cut 0 bases from V and 9 bases from J; bases unmatched to any gene: 6. The CDR3 covers 16 residues. Germline V gene sequence: CDR1 MRHNA, CDR2 SNTAGT. Each cDNA got a UMI-containing oligo ligated at its 3' end. An equimolar mix of RC1.1 and RC1.2 primed the beta chain across TRBC1 and TRBC2. TCRdb reanalysed the UMI-ligation and nested PCR reads using MiXCR and keeps one entry per CDR3 protein. The repertoire holds 25,000 to 35,000 distinct CDR3 sequences, 7.3% seen once, with 15% to 19% in the top ten. Different KT2-to-PBMC ratios were created with a constant PBMC count. This clonotype was seen ten or more times.

The rearrangement links TRBV6-4 to TRBJ2-1; 12 bases match TRBD2. The receptor was derived from a human donor. Sequenced: PBMCs spiked with cells of the T cell clone KT2. The CDR3 region has the DNA TGTGCCAGCAGTGACTCGAGCCTAGCGGGAGGGGGTGAGCAGTTCTTC. This gives the protein CASSDSSLAGGGEQFF.